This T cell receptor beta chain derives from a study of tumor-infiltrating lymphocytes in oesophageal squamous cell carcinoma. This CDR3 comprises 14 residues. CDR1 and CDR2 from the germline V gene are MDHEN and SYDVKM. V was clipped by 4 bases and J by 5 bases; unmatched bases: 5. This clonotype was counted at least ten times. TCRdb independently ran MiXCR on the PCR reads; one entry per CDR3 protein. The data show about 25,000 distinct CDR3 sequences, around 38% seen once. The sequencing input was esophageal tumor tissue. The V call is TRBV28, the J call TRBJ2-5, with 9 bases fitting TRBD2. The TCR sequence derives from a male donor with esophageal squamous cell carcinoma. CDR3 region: CASSSPGLAETQYF. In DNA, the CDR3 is TGTGCCAGCAGTTCCCCGGGACTAGCCGAGACCCAGTACTTC.